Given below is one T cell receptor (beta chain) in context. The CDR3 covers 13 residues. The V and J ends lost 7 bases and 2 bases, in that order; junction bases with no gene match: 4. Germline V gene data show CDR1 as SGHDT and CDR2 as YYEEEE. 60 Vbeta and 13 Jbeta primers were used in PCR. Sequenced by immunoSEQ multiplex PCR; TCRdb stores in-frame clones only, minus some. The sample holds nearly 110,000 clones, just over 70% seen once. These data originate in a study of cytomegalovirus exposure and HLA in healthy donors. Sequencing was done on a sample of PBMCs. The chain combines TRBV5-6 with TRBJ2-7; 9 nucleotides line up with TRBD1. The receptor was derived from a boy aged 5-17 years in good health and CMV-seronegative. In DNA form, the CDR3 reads TGTGCCAGCGGGCGGGACAGGGCCTACGAGCAGTACTTC. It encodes CASGRDRAYEQYF.